These 3 T cell receptor beta chains share one sample of origin, sequenced in a study of regulatory T cells in long-lasting Graves disease (dated by TCRdb to the early 2020s). The time point label corresponds to: newly diagnosed GD, antithyroid drugs for less than 3 months. For both TCR sequencing and RNA sequencing, RNA was extracted from PBMCs in TRIzol. Library preparation used multiplex PCR. Instrument on record: Illumina HiSeq 4000. TCR beta libraries were built with iRepertoire HTBI primers and Arm-PCR amplification of CDR3 regions. In-frame beta chains were kept once TCRdb had trimmed the public reads at Q25 with fastp and called clones with MiXCR. When rows share a CDR3 protein, they turn into one entry using the most common DNA and genes. The sample has about 220,000 distinct CDR3 sequences on record, roughly a fifth of them singletons. 10% to 15% of the sample rests with the top ten. The data also belong to a second study, concerning T cells in Graves' hyperthyroidism and ophthalmopathy.

The specimen was peripheral blood mononuclear cells (PBMCs), collected at new diagnosis, from a patient treated with antithyroid drugs. Every receptor here comes from a woman aged 25 to 39 with Graves disease. Donor details come from another sample of the same person, matched by shared clones.

The table lists this clonotype with many counts. The chain recombines TRBV4-2 with TRBJ2-5; 10 bases match TRBD2. The CDR3 loop spans 17 amino acids. Unmatched junction bases numbered 11, after V lost 3 bases and J lost 4 bases. Germline V gene sequence: CDR1 LGHNA, CDR2 YNFKEQ. CDR3 sequence: CASSQRATSGQGETQYF. In DNA, the CDR3 is TGTGCCAGCAGCCAGCGTGCGACTAGCGGGCAGGGAGAGACCCAGTACTTC.

At least ten counts were recorded for this clonotype. The chain joins TRBV12-5 to TRBJ1-4, with D unresolved. With 3 bases removed from V and 7 bases from J, the gap between germline ends came to 12 bases. CDR1 LGHNT and CDR2 FRNRAP come from the germline V gene. The CDR3 consists of 14 residues. The CDR3 sequence: CASGFERYGEKLFF. CDR3 in DNA: TGTGCTAGTGGTTTTGAGAGATATGGTGAAAAACTGTTTTTT.

This clonotype was found many times. The V and J genes are TRBV12-3 or TRBV12-4 and TRBJ1-1; D is unclear. The CDR3 has 13 residues. Deletions cut 1 base from V and 5 bases from J, with 8 bases between. CDR3 nucleotide sequence: TGTGCCAGCAGTTTAGGATGGAGGACTGAAGCTTTCTTT. This gives the protein CASSLGWRTEAFF.